The present TCR beta chain was sequenced within a study of blood T cell repertoires in COVID-19 (dated by TCRdb to 2020 to 2021). In the study overall: The collaborator samples originated in the United States, Italy and Spain and spanned the acute and convalescent phases of COVID-19. The material from the prospective study consisted of cDNA or gDNA derived from T cells, B-cell-depleted T cells, or PBMCs. The dataset comprised deeply sampled blood TCRbeta repertoires from subjects exposed to, actively infected with, or recovered from COVID-19. A freely available public database, intended as a resource for researchers studying the immune response to SARS-CoV-2, is where the repertoires were released. The samples were drawn from two sources: the first 160 participants of the ongoing ImmuneRACE study, and 1,000 to 1,500 subjects contributed by 6 global collaborators. A de-identified subject ID, COVID-19 status, age in years and sex were almost always included in the sample metadata. HLA class I and class II types, where available, came from metadata supplied by the sample provider rather than from assay-based typing. The paper as a whole reports these results and caveats: Clinical and demographic metadata were provided uncurated, with the amount varying by source and participant.

TCRbeta CDR3 regions were amplified from genomic DNA by means of the immunoSEQ Assay, a bias-controlled multiplex PCR. The authors processed their data as follows. The number of nucleated cells in each sample was estimated by amplification of reference gene primers within the assay. Sequence reads were collapsed and filtered to measure the absolute abundance of every unique TCRbeta CDR3 rearrangement. For each sample, productive Simpson clonality was calculated by taking the square root of Simpson's diversity index across productive rearrangements. As stored in TCRdb, this immuneACCESS dataset retains in-frame rearrangements with V and J assigned. A fraction of the clones does not appear; measured against another copy, unresolved V genes explain less than half of the discrepancy, and the remainder lacks a known reason. D and trimming were read from the DNA, whereas the V and J calls and clone size are those reported in that table. This sample is represented by 150,000 to 200,000 clones; around four fifths of them were singletons. The leading ten clones occupy about 6.9% of the sample.

This clone was seen a single time. Its specific antigen is unknown. No quality values exist for individual bases; no much larger clone is one base distant. The collaborating institutions used their own protocols to collect whole blood in K2EDTA tubes. For TCRbeta analysis, collaborators shipped samples in one of three forms: frozen whole blood, isolated PBMCs, or DNA extracted from either of those sample types. From the cysteine through the phenylalanine, the CDR3 covers 14 amino acids. Only the CDR3 region is kept as DNA, spanning 42 bases read in frame from base 1. Germline trimming amounts to 0 bases on V and 4 bases on J, with 3 as the count of junction bases outside the gene matches. Taken from the germline V gene, the CDR1 and CDR2 loops are SGHRS and YFSETQ.

This clonotype was obtained from a human donor with acute or convalescent COVID-19. The donor label of this sample is uncertain. Rearrangement joined TRBV5-1 to TRBJ1-1; TRBD1 matches 7 bases in the middle. Sequenced sample: peripheral blood. CDR3 loop: CASSLEAGGTEAFF. The DNA reads TGCGCCAGCAGCTTGGAGGCAGGGGGCACTGAAGCTTTCTTT.